A single T cell receptor beta chain is shown here with its context. The antigen is undetermined. Sequencing was performed with immunoSEQ multiplex PCR; in TCRdb, only in-frame clones are kept and a portion is missing. The data show 440,000 or so clones, with 92% seen just once and less than 2% held by the top ten. V lost 1 base and J lost 0, with 10 bases in between. Germline-derived CDR1 and CDR2 are SGHVS and FNYEAQ. The CDR3 spans 16 residues. The data were taken from a study of Ad26.COV2.S vaccination and SARS-CoV-2 variants. Study results and caveats: Non-spike TCR breadth did not differ much between vaccine and placebo recipients.

Treatment given: 15 to 20 received Ad26.COV2.S at low or high dose, single or two shots; about 5 received placebo; per-sample allocation not given. All samples were drawn on day 63, counting from the first vaccine or placebo injection. The administered vaccine (an Ad26 vector) expressed Wuhan-strain SARS-CoV-2 spike. The sequencing used peripheral blood, collected in a trial of Ad26.COV2.S vaccine versus placebo. The chain carries TRBV7-6 and TRBJ1-3, with D hard to call. The TCR originated in a person between 18 and 65 years old who received the Ad26.COV2.S COVID-19 vaccine or a placebo. In DNA form, the CDR3 reads TGTGCCAGCAGCTTAGGGATAGCCAGCTCTGGAAACACCATATATTTT. This encodes CASSLGIASSGNTIYF.